This T cell receptor (beta chain) was documented in a study of vaccination and CD4 T cells after COVID-19. Looking at the study overall: Cells were stimulated with overlapping spike peptide pools from SARS-CoV-2, HCoV-NL63, HCoV-OC43 and HCoV-229E.

This clonotype was detected only a few times. Antigen unknown. The trim removed 6 bases at V and 4 bases at J, leaving 5 bases unmatched. This CDR3 spans 14 amino acids. In germline, CDR1 is LNHNV, CDR2 YYDKDF (reference sequence). Treatment reported: roughly ten-day PBMC culture with coronavirus spike peptide pools or control peptides (ViraFEST assay). Oncomine TCR Beta short-read sequencing was applied to DNA from cultured CD4+ T cells. Using its own MiXCR run on the PCR reads, TCRdb lists one record per CDR3 protein. The data contain 20,000 to 25,000 distinct CDR3 sequences, around two thirds of them seen just once; the ten biggest clones take up roughly 23%.

The source material was CD4+ T cells from blood, cultured in vitro, sampled before SARS-CoV-2 vaccination. The sequence was collected from a human donor who received a COVID-19 vaccine. The chain joins TRBV15 to TRBJ2-5; 10 bases are a match to TRBD1. The CDR3: CATRYGQGGETQYF. In DNA form, the CDR3 reads TGTGCCACCAGGTACGGACAGGGGGGAGAGACCCAGTACTTC.